These 26 T cell receptor beta chains came from one sample sequenced in a study of PD-L1 blockade in urothelial cancer. Sequencing used immunoSEQ multiplex PCR; TCRdb keeps in-frame clones, though not all of them. The sample shows roughly 60,000 clones, roughly 87% of them seen only once. The sequencing used PBMCs, collected around atezolizumab (anti-PD-L1) treatment. The receptors stem from a man aged 70-80 years with urothelial cancer.

The chain recombines TRBV27 with TRBJ2-3, with 11 bases lining up with TRBD2. Germline V gene lookup returns CDR1 MNHEY and CDR2 SMNVEV (reference sequence). Germline trimming cut 3 bases from V and 8 bases from J; bases unmatched to any gene: 4. There are 14 residues in the CDR3. CDR3 DNA: TGTGCCAGCAGTTTTAGCGGGAGGGCGGGTACGCAGTATTTT. Translated, it gives CASSFSGRAGTQYF.

The chain recombines TRBV15 with TRBJ1-2; D uncertain. Germline CDR1 and CDR2: LNHNV and YYDKDF (reference sequence). Trimming pared 0 bases from V and 3 bases from J, leaving 8 bases between. The CDR3 loop spans 14 amino acids. The CDR3 here is CATSRDRNYYGYTF. CDR3 nucleotides: TGTGCCACCAGCAGAGACAGGAATTACTATGGCTACACCTTC.

J is TRBJ2-2 and V is TRBV10-3; D is uncertain. Germline CDR1 and CDR2: ENHRY and SYGVKD. The CDR3 contains 15 residues. Trimming removed 2 bases at V and 0 bases at J, with 7 bases between. This CDR3 is CAISEARSNTGELFF. In nucleotides, the CDR3 is TGTGCCATCAGTGAGGCCAGATCGAACACCGGGGAGCTGTTTTTT.

V usage is TRBV5-1 and J usage is TRBJ1-5, with 9 nucleotides matching TRBD1. Germline CDR1 is SGHRS and CDR2 is YFSETQ. J lost 7 bases, V lost 4 bases, and 6 bases had no gene match. This CDR3 has 14 residues. CDR3 nucleotide sequence: TGCGCCAGCAGCCCGGGACAGGGATGGCAGCCCCAGCATTTT. Translating it yields CASSPGQGWQPQHF.

The rearrangement joins TRBV7-9 to TRBJ2-1; 7 bases map to TRBD2. The CDR3 has 15 amino acids. CDR1 and CDR2 from the germline V gene are SEHNR and FQNEAQ (reference sequence). Losses at the gene ends were 0 bases for V and 6 bases for J; bases not matched to a gene: 5. The CDR3 sequence: CASSLAGGHGNEQFF. CDR3 coding DNA: TGTGCCAGCAGCTTAGCGGGAGGGCATGGCAATGAGCAGTTCTTC.

The gene calls are TRBV9 and TRBJ1-4; D gene ambiguous. Per germline, CDR1 SGDLS and CDR2 YYNGEE. Trimming took 4 bases from V and 5 from J, leaving 12 bases between them. The CDR3 contains 14 residues. The CDR3 DNA follows: TGTGCCAGCAGCCCCGAGGGAGAAAATGAAAAACTGTTTTTT. As protein: CASSPEGENEKLFF. The full variable domain, in which reference TRBV9 and TRBJ1-4 provide the parts outside the CDR3, is DSGVTQTPKHLITATGQRVTLRCSPRSGDLSVYWYQQSLDQGLQFLIQYYNGEERAKGNILERFSAQQFPDLHSELNLSSLELGDSALYFCASSPEGENEKLFFGSGTQLSVL.

The chain joins TRBV29-1 to TRBJ1-1; no firm D call. The CDR3 has 13 amino acids. Germline V lookup: CDR1 SQVTM, CDR2 ANQGSEA. V was trimmed by 2 bases and J by 1 base, leaving 8 bases between them. CDR3 sequence reads: CSVELGGNTEAFF. As DNA, the CDR3 is TGCAGCGTTGAACTGGGAGGGAACACTGAAGCTTTCTTT.

V usage is TRBV2 and J usage is TRBJ1-2; D might be TRBD1 (6 bases). V dropped 6 bases and J dropped 8 bases, with 19 bases sitting between them. Germline V gene sequence: CDR1 SNHLY, CDR2 FYNNEI. CDR3 length: 14 amino acids. The CDR3 here is CASSVQGVGNGYTF. CDR3 DNA: TGTGCCAGCAGCGTACAGGGCGTCGGTAACGGCTACACCTTC.

The chain employs TRBV11-2 and TRBJ1-5; D remains ambiguous. CDR3 length: 13 amino acids. Deletions cut 0 bases from V and 4 bases from J, with 4 bases between. Germline V CDR1 and CDR2: SGHAT, FQNNGV. CDR3 region: CASSLDRNQPQHF. The CDR3, as DNA: TGTGCCAGCAGCTTAGATCGGAATCAGCCCCAGCATTTT.

The rearrangement joins TRBV6-6 to TRBJ1-1; D possibly corresponds to TRBD1 (5 bases). This CDR3 comprises 13 residues. The V gene lost 2 bases and the J gene lost 4 bases, with 8 bases spanning the gap. Per the germline V gene, CDR1 is MNHNY and CDR2 is SVGAGI (reference sequence). The CDR3 here is CASSYGGGTEAFF. CDR3 DNA: TGTGCCAGCAGTTACGGGGGGGGCACTGAAGCTTTCTTT.

The chain employs TRBV6-1 and TRBJ1-2, with TRBD1 as a possible D gene (6 bases). This CDR3 is built from 15 residues. CDR1 and CDR2 from the germline V gene are MNHNS and SASEGT. V was trimmed by 0 bases and J by 4 bases, leaving 12 bases between them. Here the CDR3 DNA reads TGTGCCAGCAGTGAAGCGCAACAGGGCAGCTATGGCTACACCTTC. Protein sequence: CASSEAQQGSYGYTF.

This chain links TRBV11-2 with TRBJ1-1, with D possibly being TRBD1 (5 bases). Between the trimmed V and J ends, which lost 0 bases and 6 bases, there was a span of 17 bases. Germline-derived CDR1 and CDR2 are SGHAT and FQNNGV. CDR3 size: 16 residues. The CDR3 protein is CASSLDLWGRRAEAFF. DNA of the CDR3: TGTGCCAGCAGCTTAGATTTATGGGGGAGGAGGGCTGAAGCTTTCTTT.

The rearrangement joins TRBV7-3 to TRBJ2-1; 8 positions agree with TRBD2. This CDR3 has 15 residues. Germline V gives CDR1 SGHTA, CDR2 FQGTGA. J gave up 2 bases and V 5 bases, and 5 bases lay outside the gene matches. The CDR3 bases are TGTGCCAGCAGCCCCCGGGAGGGAACCTACAATGAGCAGTTCTTC. It codes for CASSPREGTYNEQFF. Complete variable domain (other parts from reference TRBV7-3 and TRBJ2-1): GAGVSQTPSNKVTEKGKYVELRCDPISGHTALYWYRQSLGQGPEFLIYFQGTGAADDSGLPNDRFFAVRPEGSVSTLKIQRTERGDSAVYLCASSPREGTYNEQFFGPGTRLTVL.

The chain couples TRBV5-6 to TRBJ2-5; possible D gene TRBD2, 5 bases. The CDR3 loop spans 14 amino acids. The germline V gene has CDR1 SGHDT and CDR2 YYEEEE. V gave up 2 bases and J gave up 5 bases, with 13 bases separating them. DNA of the CDR3: TGTGCCAGCAGCTTAGCGGTGGGGATCGAGACCCAGTACTTC. Translated, it gives CASSLAVGIETQYF.

V and J are TRBV6-1 and TRBJ1-1; D gene ambiguous. Between the trimmed V and J ends, which lost 0 bases and 4 bases, there was a span of 9 bases. Germline lookup yields CDR1 MNHNS and CDR2 SASEGT. This CDR3 contains 14 residues. The CDR3: CASSEALLGTEAFF. For the CDR3, the DNA is TGTGCCAGCAGTGAAGCGCTTCTCGGCACTGAAGCTTTCTTT.

The gene calls are TRBV27 and TRBJ1-1, with 7 nucleotides matching TRBD1. The CDR3 length is 12 residues. Trimming at V came to 7 bases and at J to 6 bases, leaving 5 bases not matched to a gene. Per the germline V gene, CDR1 is MNHEY and CDR2 is SMNVEV (reference sequence). DNA of the CDR3: TGTGCCAGCAAATCAGGGGGATCTGAAGCTTTCTTT. Protein product: CASKSGGSEAFF.

CDR3 DNA sequence: TGTGCCAGCAGCCCCAGGGATACGCAGTATTTT. Amino acid sequence: CASSPRDTQYF. V usage is TRBV6-6 and J usage is TRBJ2-3; no clear D. The V gene's germline CDR1 is MNHNY and CDR2 SVGAGI (reference sequence). V was trimmed by 6 bases and J by 6 bases, leaving 7 bases between them. This CDR3 comprises 11 residues.

Regarding this clone: This specimen includes other DNA sequences encoding the same CDR3. The chain joins TRBV11-2 to TRBJ1-5; TRBD1 matches at 8 bases. The CDR3 spans 15 residues. Germline V gives CDR1 SGHAT, CDR2 FQNNGV. The junction had 3 bases not matched to a gene; V was cut back by 1 base and J by 4 bases. Here the CDR3 DNA reads TGTGCCAGCAGCTTAGGCACAGGGGGAAATCAGCCCCAGCATTTT. Translation gives CASSLGTGGNQPQHF.

V usage is TRBV5-1 and J usage is TRBJ2-7, with a weak D call TRBD2 (5 bases). Trimming cost V 0 bases and J 0 bases, with 13 bases left between them. The CDR3 is made up of 16 amino acids. The germline gives CDR1 SGHRS, CDR2 YFSETQ. CDR3 in DNA: TGCGCCAGCAGCTTGGTACTGGGGAGAAGCTCCTACGAGCAGTACTTC. Residues: CASSLVLGRSSYEQYF.

The genes are TRBV2 and TRBJ1-4; TRBD1 might be the D (5 bases). The V and J ends lost 6 bases and 0 bases respectively, with 11 bases between them. Germline lookup yields CDR1 SNHLY and CDR2 FYNNEI. The CDR3 length is 15 residues. The CDR3 nucleotides read TGTGCCAGCAGGGGGGGAGTCCCAACTAATGAAAAACTGTTTTTT. It encodes CASRGGVPTNEKLFF.

The J gene is TRBJ2-7, the V gene TRBV9; 7 bases fit TRBD2. Looked up from germline, CDR1 is SGDLS and CDR2 is YYNGEE. The CDR3 spans 14 residues. With 0 bases clipped from V and 6 bases from J, the junction kept 6 bases outside the gene matches. The CDR3 nucleotides are TGTGCCAGCAGCGTAGGTGGGGGGGTAGTCGAGCAGTACTTC. It specifies CASSVGGGVVEQYF. The whole variable domain, filled in from reference TRBV9 and TRBJ2-7, reads DSGVTQTPKHLITATGQRVTLRCSPRSGDLSVYWYQQSLDQGLQFLIQYYNGEERAKGNILERFSAQQFPDLHSELNLSSLELGDSALYFCASSVGGGVVEQYFGPGTRLTVT.

Only a few counts were recorded for this clone. V and J are TRBV6-1 and TRBJ2-1, with D possibly matching TRBD2 (5 bases). The CDR3 loop spans 15 amino acids. Trimming took off 6 bases at V and 0 bases at J, with 12 bases between the two ends. From germline, CDR1 is MNHNS and CDR2 SASEGT. The CDR3 spells CASSQDWSSYNEQFF. CDR3 bases: TGTGCCAGCAGCCAGGACTGGAGCTCCTACAATGAGCAGTTCTTC.

The chain has TRBV5-1 and TRBJ2-7; the match to TRBD2 covers 7 bases. The germline gives CDR1 SGHRS, CDR2 YFSETQ. The CDR3 totals 14 residues. V lost 0 bases and J lost 6; bases outside the gene matches: 6. For the CDR3, the DNA is TGCGCCAGCAGCTTGGAAGGGGCGGGAGCCGAGCAGTACTTC. Translated, it gives CASSLEGAGAEQYF.

This rearrangement joins TRBV7-8 to TRBJ1-5, with 9 positions matching TRBD1. CDR3 length equals 15 residues. J lost 6 bases, V lost 2 bases, and 5 bases had no gene match. CDR1 is SGHVS and CDR2 is FQNEAQ in the germline V gene. Written as DNA, the CDR3 is TGTGCCAGCAGCTTAACAGGGGGCTATGGTCAGCCCCAGCATTTT. Its protein is CASSLTGGYGQPQHF.

The genes are TRBV2 and TRBJ2-3, with a tentative D call TRBD1 (6 bases). Germline loops: CDR1 SNHLY, CDR2 FYNNEI. Trimming stripped 6 bases from V and 0 bases from J, with 10 bases between. The CDR3 is 14 amino acids. In DNA, the CDR3 is TGTGCCAGCAGGCCGGGACAAAGCACAGATACGCAGTATTTT. It translates to CASRPGQSTDTQYF.

This rearrangement joins TRBV2 to TRBJ2-3; D is unresolved. The CDR3 contains 16 residues. The germline V and J ends were trimmed by 6 bases and 0 bases, with 16 bases remaining between them. Per germline, CDR1 SNHLY and CDR2 FYNNEI. This CDR3 is CASSPRGASSTDTQYF. In DNA, the CDR3 is TGTGCCAGCAGCCCAAGAGGCGCTTCTAGCACAGATACGCAGTATTTT. Filled out from reference TRBV2 and TRBJ2-3, the complete variable domain reads EPEVTQTPSHQVTQMGQEVILRCVPISNHLYFYWYRQILGQKVEFLVSFYNNEISEKSEIFDDQFSVERPDGSNFTLKIRSTKLEDSAMYFCASSPRGASSTDTQYFGPGTRLTVL.